This T cell receptor beta chain appears in the sequencing data of a study of blood T cells in healthy people across ages. The CDR3 runs 17 residues. Unmatched junction bases numbered 6, after V lost 2 bases and J lost 1 base. Germline V gene sequence: CDR1 SGHVS, CDR2 FQNEAQ. Sample-barcoded 5' priming and a J-beta primer mix drove a second PCR of roughly 6 to 12 cycles. TCRdb fed the 5' RACE reads into MiXCR, producing one record per CDR3 protein. The sample includes 1,300,000 or so distinct CDR3 sequences, approximately 59% of them seen just once. Study conclusions and caveats: Compared with aged donors, long-lived donors showed fewer expanded clones, suggesting selection. Unknown CMV status may confound age-related changes in expanded clones.

As concerns this clonotype: The antigen is not known.

The clonotype was recovered from a man aged 18 to 30 in good health. Sequenced: blood. This chain joins TRBV7-8 and TRBJ2-3; 10 bases match TRBD2. CDR3 nucleotides: TGTGCCAGCAGCTTATCCAGCGGGGGGGCTCGCACAGATACGCAGTATTTT. This gives the protein CASSLSSGGARTDTQYF. Looking up the rest from reference TRBV7-8 and TRBJ2-3 gives the full variable domain: GAGVSQSPRYKVAKRGQDVALRCDPISGHVSLFWYQQALGQGPEFLTYFQNEAQLDKSGLPSDRFFAERPEGSVSTLKIQRTQQEDSAVYLCASSLSSGGARTDTQYFGPGTRLTVL.